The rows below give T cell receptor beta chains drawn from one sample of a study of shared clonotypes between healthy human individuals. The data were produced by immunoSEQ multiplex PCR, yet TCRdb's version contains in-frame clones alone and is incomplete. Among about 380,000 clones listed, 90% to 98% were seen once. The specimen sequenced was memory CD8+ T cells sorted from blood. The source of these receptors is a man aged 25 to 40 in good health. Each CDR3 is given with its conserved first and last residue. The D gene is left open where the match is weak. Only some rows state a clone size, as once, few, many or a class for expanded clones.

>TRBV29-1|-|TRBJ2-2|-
CSAERGWTGELFF
TGCAGCGCCGAAAGGGGTTGGACCGGGGAGCTGTTTTTT
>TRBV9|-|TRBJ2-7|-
CASSVASGEQYF
TGTGCCAGCAGCGTAGCAAGTGGAGAGCAGTACTTC
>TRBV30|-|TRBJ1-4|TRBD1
CAWRTGDEKLFF
TGTGCCTGGAGGACAGGGGATGAAAAACTGTTTTTT
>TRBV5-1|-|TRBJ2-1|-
CASSPGINTYNEQFF
TGCGCCAGCAGCCCCGGGATTAACACCTACAATGAGCAGTTCTTC
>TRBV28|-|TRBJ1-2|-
CASSFNYGYTF
TGTGCCAGCAGTTTTAACTATGGCTACACCTTC
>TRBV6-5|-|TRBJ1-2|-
CASSLLQGSDGYTF
TGTGCCAGCTCCCTCCTCCAGGGATCGGACGGCTACACCTTC
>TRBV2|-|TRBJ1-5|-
CASSDPPGATGHNQPQHF
TGTGCCAGCAGTGACCCGCCGGGGGCGACAGGCCACAATCAGCCCCAGCATTTT
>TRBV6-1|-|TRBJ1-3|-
CASSVTGNTIYF
TGTGCCAGCAGTGTGACGGGAAACACCATATATTTT
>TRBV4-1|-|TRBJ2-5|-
CASSQAVVGETQYF
TGCGCCAGCAGCCAAGCCGTAGTGGGGGAGACCCAGTACTTC
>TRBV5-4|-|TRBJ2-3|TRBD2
CASSLGTSRADTQYF
TGTGCCAGCAGCTTGGGGACTAGTCGTGCAGATACGCAGTATTTT
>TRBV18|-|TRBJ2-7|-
CASSLDTYEQYF
TGTGCCAGCTCTCTTGACACCTACGAGCAGTACTTC
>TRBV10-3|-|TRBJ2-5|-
CAIRGSQETQYF
TGTGCCATCAGGGGGTCCCAAGAGACCCAGTACTTC
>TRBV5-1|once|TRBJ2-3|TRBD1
CASSWTGLTDTQYF
TGCGCCAGCAGCTGGACAGGCCTCACAGATACGCAGTATTTT
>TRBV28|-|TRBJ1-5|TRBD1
CASSYDRGRYQPQHF
TGTGCCAGCAGCTACGACAGGGGAAGGTATCAGCCCCAGCATTTT
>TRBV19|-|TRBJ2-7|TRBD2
CASSTLGTSGIYEQYF
TGTGCCAGTAGTACCCTAGGGACTAGCGGGATCTACGAGCAGTACTTC
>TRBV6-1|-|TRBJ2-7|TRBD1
CASSGQGPYEQYF
TGTGCCAGCAGTGGACAGGGACCCTACGAGCAGTACTTC
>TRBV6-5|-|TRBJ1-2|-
CASSYSVGGTYGYTF
TGTGCCAGCAGTTACTCTGTGGGAGGAACCTATGGCTACACCTTC
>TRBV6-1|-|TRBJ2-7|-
CASSERKGPYEQYF
TGTGCCAGCAGTGAACGCAAGGGCCCCTACGAGCAGTACTTC
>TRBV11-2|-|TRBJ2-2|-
CASSSLRQDTGELFF
TGTGCCAGCAGCTCCCTACGACAGGACACCGGGGAGCTGTTTTTT
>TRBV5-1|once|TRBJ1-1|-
CASSLGMNTEAFF
TGCGCCAGCAGCTTGGGCATGAACACTGAAGCTTTCTTT